A single TCR beta chain is shown here with its context. Its antigen remains unknown. TCRdb re-derived calls from the RACE reads in MiXCR, one entry per CDR3 protein. Of around 76,000 distinct CDR3 sequences listed, about 11% are singletons. The time point: patch test 1, 2 weeks after DPC sensitization. Described treatment: therapeutic diphenylcyclopropenone sensitization with weekly scalp DPC. The starting material, unfractionated whole blood, was used for total RNA extraction. This specimen comes from a study of human T cells and chemical hapten exposure. Study-level points and caveats: Controls had significantly fewer large CDR3 similarity clusters than were formed by expanded TCRs. Patch test score tracked positively with PT1 expanded TCR counts.

Material: whole blood, obtained in connection with sensitization to the hapten diphenylcyclopropenone (DPC). The clonotype originates from a woman aged 60-75 years with alopecia areata. Some clones in this sample may be carry-over from other donors' samples.

As DNA, the CDR3 is TGTGCCAGCAGCCAGGGACTAGCTAGGATCGATGAGCAGTTCTTC. Its protein product is CASSQGLARIDEQFF. This rearrangement joins TRBV5-8 to TRBJ2-1; 9 bases align to TRBD2. The CDR3 covers 15 residues. The germline V gene has CDR1 SGHTS and CDR2 YDEGEE. The trim removed 4 bases at V and 8 bases at J, leaving 10 bases unmatched.